The entry below gives a single T cell receptor beta chain sequence along with its context. Other DNA sequences in the same sample also yield this CDR3. The sample comes from a study of blood T cell repertoires in COVID-19. Seattle cases were enrolled at active infection and followed longitudinally. As handled by the study authors: Amplification from reference gene primers served as the basis for estimated nucleated cell counts. The data were produced by immunoSEQ multiplex PCR, yet TCRdb's version contains in-frame clones alone and is incomplete. V, J and clone size were drawn from that table, and D and trimming were deduced from the DNA. The sample has roughly 500,000 clones, 85% to 90% seen once. The clonotype was recovered from a man younger than 35 with COVID-19, enrolled during active disease. Sequences were obtained from peripheral blood.

The CDR3 DNA reads TGTGCCAGCAGCGTAGGAGGTTTAAGCACAGATACGCAGTATTTT. It codes for CASSVGGLSTDTQYF. The chain recombines TRBV9 with TRBJ2-3; D uncertain. The germline gives CDR1 SGDLS, CDR2 YYNGEE. V lost 0 bases and J lost 0, with 8 bases in between. The CDR3 length is 15 residues.